Sequencing of this TCR beta chain was carried out in a study of Tregs in tolerant kidney transplant recipients. Using immunoSEQ multiplex PCR, the repertoire was profiled, and TCRdb retains in-frame clones only, with some absent. The sample table includes roughly 15,000 clones. Related graft donors supplied nonmyeloablative bone marrow transplants, and mixed chimerism was transient. CD4+CD25+CD127- Tregs, CD4+CD25- non-Tregs, CD4 and CD8 cells were sorted. As regards this clone: Antigen unknown. The CDR3 goes on 3 residues after the read ends, and that part is filled in from the germline J gene.

The CDR3 consists of 11 residues. Germline V CDR1 and CDR2: LNHDA, SQIVND (reference sequence). The J segment lost 8 bases and the V segment lost 11 bases, leaving 5 bases of the junction unmatched. Study-wide results and caveats: For some patients, primers changed over time, blocking nucleotide-level comparison. Tregs expanded with activated donor B cells seemed most donor-specific.

The sequencing here drew on CD4+ T cells from blood (PBMCs), taken 12 months after the transplant. The TCR comes from a human patient who received a combined kidney and bone marrow transplant. Some T cells may have originated in the graft donor. V usage is TRBV19 and J usage is TRBJ2-1; 8 bases match TRBD1. CDR3 DNA, as far as it was read: TGTGCCTCGACAGGGGATCATGAG. Its translation is CASTGDHE. The full CDR3 sequence reads CASTGDHEQFF.